The 13 T cell receptor beta chains below were found in one sample sequenced in a study of cytomegalovirus exposure and HLA in healthy donors listed by TCRdb under 2017. The protocol used for the library was the immunoSEQ multiplex PCR assay. For the multiplex PCR, a mixture combining 60 forward primers for TCR Vbeta segments and 13 reverse primers for TCR Jbeta segments was used. Not all clones reach the TCRdb copy of this immuneACCESS table, which keeps in-frame sequences only. Checked studies attribute under half of the gap to unresolved V genes and leave the rest unexplained. This sample comprises roughly 180,000 clones, 70% to 85% of them detected only once. Jointly, the top ten make up more than 3.5% of the sample. Specimen: PBMCs. These TCRs come from a woman aged 60-70 years in good health and CMV-seropositive.

The rearrangement links TRBV19 to TRBJ2-5; 13 positions match TRBD2. The junction had 9 bases not matched to a gene; V was cut back by 5 bases and J by 3 bases. Germline V gene sequence: CDR1 LNHDA, CDR2 SQIVND (reference sequence). The CDR3 has 17 residues. The DNA for the CDR3 is TGTGCCAGTAGTCCGTGGACTAGCGGGAGCGGTAAAGAGACCCAGTACTTC. Protein: CASSPWTSGSGKETQYF.

This chain links TRBV29-1 with TRBJ2-5; D is perhaps TRBD2 (5 bases). The J call may not be correct, given that the DNA end is closer to TRBJ2-7. CDR3 size: 11 residues. Germline CDR1 reads SQVTM; CDR2 reads ANQGSEA. CDR3 sequence reads: CSVGRDYEQYF. For the CDR3, the DNA is TGCAGCGTAGGACGGGACTACGAGCAGTACTTC.

The chain joins TRBV11-3 to TRBJ2-1; maybe TRBD1 (7 bases). The CDR3 length is 18 residues. Trimming stripped 0 bases from V and 0 bases from J, with 15 bases between. Germline-derived CDR1 and CDR2 are SGHNT and YENEEA. CDR3 amino acids: CASSLDQGGSSSYNEQFF. DNA for the CDR3: TGTGCCAGCAGCTTAGATCAGGGGGGTTCAAGCTCCTACAATGAGCAGTTCTTC.

The chain couples TRBV11-1 to TRBJ2-5; 9 bases match TRBD2. V dropped 4 bases and J dropped 3; count of bases not matched to a gene: 9. CDR1 is SGHAT and CDR2 is FQDESV in the germline V gene (reference sequence). The CDR3 sequence is 16 residues long. Here the CDR3 DNA reads TGTGCCAGCAGCTCCCGGGTAGCGGGGGCGGAAGAGACCCAGTACTTC. It is translated as CASSSRVAGAEETQYF.

The chain joins TRBV19 to TRBJ2-7, with a tentative D call TRBD1 (6 bases). CDR1 LNHDA and CDR2 SQIVND come from the germline V gene (reference sequence). Deletions cut 4 bases from V and 4 bases from J, with 8 bases between. This CDR3 contains 12 residues. The CDR3 loop reads CASSNQGYEQYF. CDR3 DNA: TGTGCCAGTAGTAATCAGGGGTACGAGCAGTACTTC.

This clone occurred once. V gene TRBV12-5 combines with J gene TRBJ1-2; perhaps TRBD1 as D (5 bases). This CDR3 spans 16 amino acids. V was clipped by 2 bases and J by 4 bases, with 17 bases between them. The germline V gene has CDR1 LGHNT and CDR2 FRNRAP. CDR3 protein: CASGLSLDSETYGYTF. DNA of the CDR3: TGTGCTAGTGGTTTGTCCTTAGACAGTGAGACCTATGGCTACACCTTC.

V usage is TRBV4-2 and J usage is TRBJ2-1; 14 nucleotides agree with TRBD2. Germline V gene lookup returns CDR1 LGHNA and CDR2 YNFKEQ. CDR3 length: 16 amino acids. V lost 3 bases and J lost 6; bases outside the gene matches: 4. CDR3 bases: TGTGCCAGCAGCCAGGGCGGACTAGCGGGAGGCAATGAGCAGTTCTTC. It encodes CASSQGGLAGGNEQFF.

CDR3 nucleotides: TGTGCCAGCAGAGGACAGGGAATGAACACTGAAGCTTTCTTT. The encoded protein is CASRGQGMNTEAFF. V and J are TRBV7-3 and TRBJ1-1; 8 bases are a match to TRBD1. The CDR3 totals 14 residues. V trimming: 6 bases; J trimming: 0 bases; junction bases outside the gene matches: 3. Germline CDR1 and CDR2: SGHTA and FQGTGA.

The chain couples TRBV2 to TRBJ1-2; the D gene is possibly TRBD1 (6 bases). There are 16 residues in the CDR3. Between the trimmed V and J ends, which lost 1 base and 4 bases, there was a span of 16 bases. Looked up from germline, CDR1 is SNHLY and CDR2 is FYNNEI. The CDR3 DNA reads as TGTGCCAGCAGTGAAGAACTGGCAGGGGCTACCTATGGCTACACCTTC. As protein: CASSEELAGATYGYTF.

The chain uses TRBV2 and TRBJ2-3, with 7 bases aligning to TRBD2. CDR1 and CDR2 (germline): SNHLY, FYNNEI. The CDR3 has 14 amino acids. J was trimmed by 3 bases and V by 6 bases; bases with no gene match: 6. The CDR3 DNA reads as TGTGCCAGCAGAAGGGACGGGGGGACAGATACGCAGTATTTT. It codes for CASRRDGGTDTQYF. Based on the CDR3 plus reference TRBV2 and TRBJ2-3, the full variable domain is EPEVTQTPSHQVTQMGQEVILRCVPISNHLYFYWYRQILGQKVEFLVSFYNNEISEKSEIFDDQFSVERPDGSNFTLKIRSTKLEDSAMYFCASRRDGGTDTQYFGPGTRLTVL.

This chain uses TRBV2 with TRBJ2-2; TRBD2 agrees at 11 bases. There are 19 residues in the CDR3. Germline lookup yields CDR1 SNHLY and CDR2 FYNNEI. Germline trimming cut 2 bases from V and 4 bases from J; bases unmatched to any gene: 12. CDR3 amino acids: CASSEFLLAGGRGTGELFF. Here the CDR3 DNA reads TGTGCCAGCAGTGAATTCCTTTTAGCGGGGGGGCGTGGCACCGGGGAGCTGTTTTTT. Full variable domain (outside the CDR3, taken from reference TRBV2 and TRBJ2-2): EPEVTQTPSHQVTQMGQEVILRCVPISNHLYFYWYRQILGQKVEFLVSFYNNEISEKSEIFDDQFSVERPDGSNFTLKIRSTKLEDSAMYFCASSEFLLAGGRGTGELFFGEGSRLTVL.

This clone was seen only once. The chain joins TRBV18 to TRBJ2-5; D might be TRBD2 (6 bases). The V and J ends lost 3 bases and 5 bases respectively, with 16 bases between them. CDR3 length: 15 residues. Germline lookup yields CDR1 KGHSH and CDR2 LQKENI. In DNA, the CDR3 is TGTGCCAGCTCACCGTTAGCGGCTCAGAGGGAGACCCAGTACTTC. Translated, it gives CASSPLAAQRETQYF. The full variable domain, completed using reference TRBV18 and TRBJ2-5, is NAGVMQNPRHLVRRRGQEARLRCSPMKGHSHVYWYRQLPEEGLKFMVYLQKENIIDESGMPKERFSAEFPKEGPSILRIQQVVRGDSAAYFCASSPLAAQRETQYFGPGTRLLVL.

This sequence joins TRBV28 and TRBJ1-2; 8 bases are a match to TRBD1. The CDR3 has 12 residues. Germline assignment: CDR1 MDHEN and CDR2 SYDVKM. V lost 7 bases to trimming and J lost 8 bases; unmatched junction nucleotides: 6. CDR3 protein: CASIGQGKGYTF. The CDR3 bases are TGTGCCAGCATAGGACAGGGAAAGGGCTACACCTTC.